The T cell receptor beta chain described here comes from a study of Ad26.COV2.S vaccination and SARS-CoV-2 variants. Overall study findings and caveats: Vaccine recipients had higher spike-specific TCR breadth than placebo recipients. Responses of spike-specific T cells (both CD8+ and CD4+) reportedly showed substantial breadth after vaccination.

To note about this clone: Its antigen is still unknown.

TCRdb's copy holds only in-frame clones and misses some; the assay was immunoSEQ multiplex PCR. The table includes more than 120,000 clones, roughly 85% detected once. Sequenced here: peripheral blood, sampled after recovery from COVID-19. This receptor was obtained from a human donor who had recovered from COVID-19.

For the CDR3, the DNA is TGTGCCACCAGTGAGCAGTCCCATACGCAGTATTTT. It encodes CATSEQSHTQYF. The gene calls are TRBV24-1 and TRBJ2-3; D is undetermined. Germline values: CDR1 KGHDR, CDR2 SFDVKD. The length of the CDR3 is 12 residues. Trimming took off 4 bases at V and 7 bases at J, with 8 bases between the two ends.